This T cell receptor (beta chain) was recorded in a study of cytomegalovirus exposure and HLA in healthy donors. General study results and limits: Altogether, 160 or so TCR beta chains were recorded as cytomegalovirus-associated. Whilst most TCR sequences proved rare, a subset of public TCRs occurred across many donors. In vitro work confirmed that a few CMV-associated chains recognize CMV antigens.

The CDR3 covers 16 residues. Trimming took 0 bases from V and 7 from J; bases not matched to a gene: 6. CDR1 is MGHRA, CDR2 YSYEKL, per germline. Data came from immunoSEQ multiplex PCR; TCRdb stores just in-frame clones and leaves some out. This sample has about 130,000 clones, with 88% found just once. This clone was picked up a small number of times. The antigen remains unidentified. The source material was PBMCs. The receptor comes from a man aged 25-45 years in good health and CMV-seronegative. V gene TRBV4-1 combines with J gene TRBJ2-1; TRBD2 agrees at 10 bases. The CDR3, as DNA: TGCGCCAGCAGCCAAGATTTAGGACTAGCGGAGAATGAGCAGTTCTTC. Residues: CASSQDLGLAENEQFF.